This TCR beta chain is drawn from a study of regulatory T cells in long-lasting Graves disease. General study results and limits: TRBV28, TRBJ1-2 and TRBJ2-5 emerged as the favored segments in persistent disease.

CDR3 regions were amplified by Arm-PCR using iRepertoire HTBI primers to build TCR beta libraries. TCRdb called the multiplex PCR reads again in MiXCR, with one record for every CDR3 protein. Here the sample spans 400,000 to 500,000 distinct CDR3 sequences, 15% being singletons. With 0 bases removed from V and 6 bases from J, the gap between germline ends came to 12 bases. CDR3 length: 15 amino acids. CDR1 LGHDT and CDR2 YNNKEL come from the germline V gene (reference sequence). This clonotype was picked up many times. As yet, its antigen is unknown. The time point is: newly diagnosed GD, antithyroid drugs for less than 3 months. After RNA was extracted from PBMCs, the TCR library was made from it. This sample was shared with a second study, whose subject was T cells in Graves' hyperthyroidism and ophthalmopathy.

This TCR was recovered from a woman in her twenties or thirties with Graves disease. J is TRBJ1-5 and V is TRBV3-1; unclear D gene. This material consisted of peripheral blood mononuclear cells (PBMCs), taken at new diagnosis, from a patient treated with antithyroid drugs. In nucleotides, the CDR3 is TGTGCCAGCAGCCAAGATTGGACGCGGGGTCAGCCCCAGCATTTT. Protein sequence: CASSQDWTRGQPQHF.